The table lists the clone carrying this TCR beta chain with a count of one. TCRdb's table, derived via immunoSEQ multiplex PCR, lists solely in-frame clones and lacks some. In the table there are 20,000 to 30,000 clones, 84% of which are singletons. V lost 5 bases to trimming and J lost 3 bases; unmatched junction nucleotides: 10. The germline V gene encodes CDR1 GTSNPN and CDR2 SVGIG (reference sequence). The CDR3 covers 15 residues. These data originate in a study of siplizumab effects on memory and regulatory T cells. This rearrangement joins TRBV30 to TRBJ2-7, with 10 positions matching TRBD1. Sequenced material: memory CD4+ T cells sorted from blood. This receptor was taken from a human donor in good health. The CDR3, as DNA: TGTGCCTGGTTTGCCCAGGACAGGGGGGTCTACGAGCAGTACTTC. Protein product: CAWFAQDRGVYEQYF.